This T cell receptor beta chain is from a study of shared clonotypes between healthy human individuals (TCRdb year 2020). The study in broad terms: The cohort included three men and two women between 18 and 49 years of age. For each donor, three plates each were used for CD4 naive and CD4 memory, two plates were used for CD8 naive, and one plate was used for CD8 memory. Blood TCR repertoires of five healthy adults were deeply sequenced to estimate repertoire size and the extent of clonotype sharing between individuals. Libraries were prepared and TCR repertoires were sequenced by different laboratories using diverse techniques, in order to increase sequencing depth and limit assay-specific biases. Per donor, leukapheresis produced somewhere between about 0.94 and 9.5 billion PBMCs.

Donors were healthy HIV-negative adults with no recently reported acute infections or vaccinations. Every donor was a Caucasian adult living in Nashville, Tennessee, USA. Magnetic negative selection was used to enrich CD4+ T cells, after which naive cells were positively selected on CD45RA and the negative fraction became the memory subset. After blood collection by leukapheresis, PBMCs were isolated using Ficoll-Histopaque density gradient centrifugation and then cryopreserved in the vapor phase of liquid nitrogen. Analytical flow cytometry was used to check the purity and quantity of every magnetically sorted T cell population. Genomic DNA was isolated from every sorted fraction and measured by UV absorbance on a Nanodrop 2000c. Using the deep immunoSEQ assay, multiplex PCR amplified TCR CDR3 regions from genomic DNA. Extracted genomic DNA from each cell subset was distributed evenly across all wells of several immunoSEQ 96-well plates, and each plate was treated as a replicate. For sorted subsets, each replicate PCR was loaded with approximately 190 ng genomic DNA, equivalent to 25,000 to 30,000 T cell genomes. Purified libraries were measured with a Qubit 3.0 fluorometer, size-checked on a Bioanalyzer 2100, and measured again with the KAPA Library Quantification kit. Each immunoSEQ 96-well plate was sequenced on its own single-read 150-cycle Illumina NextSeq 550 flow cell. Per the source publication's procedure: The immunoSEQ output contained only junctional sequences without quality scores, so filtering could not match that applied to full-length reads. To assign V/J genes and CDR3, sequences were annotated using PyIR, a Python wrapper for IgBLAST v1.9, with IMGT germline references. Reads with weak V/J assignments (E-value above 1e-6), missing CDR3, stop codons, out-of-frame junctions, or ambiguous translated residues were removed. V3J clonotypes were defined by identical inferred V gene, J gene, and CDR3 amino acid sequence. To compute the percentage overlap between repertoires, the number of shared unique clonotypes was divided by the size of the smaller repertoire. Richness of each repertoire was evaluated using RTK rarefaction, the Chao1 estimator, and Recon v2.1 estimates of unobserved clonotypes. Generation probabilities for all TCRbeta clonotypes obtained by the gDNA method from a handful of donors were computed using OLGA. The clones in this table, taken by TCRdb from immuneACCESS, are in-frame only. Not every clone is retained; where verified, under half of the shortfall comes from an unresolved V gene, and the cause of the rest is unknown. V and J calls and clone size are given by that table; D and trimming were obtained from the DNA. Across this sample there are fewer than 1.6 million clones, with approximately 98.5% seen only once. Clones ranked in the top ten supply around 0.33% of the sample.

The CDR3 runs 11 residues from the cysteine to the phenylalanine. CDR3 DNA is the only sequence kept; it has 33 bases, read in frame from the first base. The germline V gene sets CDR1 to MDHEN and CDR2 to SYDVKM. V and J are truncated by 3 bases and 3 bases respectively, leaving an intervening sequence of 2 bases. Study-level results and caveats: Across four donors, around 5.4% of naive CD4, over 3% of naive CD8, around 2.1% of memory CD4, and approximately 0.42% of memory CD8 clonotypes were shared. Higher generation probabilities were observed for clonotypes shared by all four sorted-subset donors than for non-shared clonotypes. Naive subsets generally had larger estimated clonotype richness than memory subsets. Based on pairwise subsampling, the degree of clonotype sharing among donors was expected to be affected by sequencing depth. Even with the large sequencing depth, rarefaction of the sorted-subset datasets indicated that sequencing was incomplete. The small number of donors limited the genetic and exposure-history diversity represented. Sampling was restricted to blood, and TCR repertoires in tissues likely differ from the TCR repertoires found in blood.

A word on this clone: The antigen it binds to is not known. Base qualities are not recorded, but no much larger clone differs from it by a single base. The same CDR3 is also encoded by other DNA sequences in this sample.

The receptor comes from a man aged 25-45 years in good health. The chain is made from TRBV28 and TRBJ1-1, with the D gene uncertain. Input material: naive CD4+ T cells sorted from blood. The sample's cell subset or site, from its label and the paper: CD45RA+ positively selected. The DNA sequence is as follows: TGTGCCAGCAGTTTGGACACTGAAGCTTTCTTT. This is translated as CASSLDTEAFF.